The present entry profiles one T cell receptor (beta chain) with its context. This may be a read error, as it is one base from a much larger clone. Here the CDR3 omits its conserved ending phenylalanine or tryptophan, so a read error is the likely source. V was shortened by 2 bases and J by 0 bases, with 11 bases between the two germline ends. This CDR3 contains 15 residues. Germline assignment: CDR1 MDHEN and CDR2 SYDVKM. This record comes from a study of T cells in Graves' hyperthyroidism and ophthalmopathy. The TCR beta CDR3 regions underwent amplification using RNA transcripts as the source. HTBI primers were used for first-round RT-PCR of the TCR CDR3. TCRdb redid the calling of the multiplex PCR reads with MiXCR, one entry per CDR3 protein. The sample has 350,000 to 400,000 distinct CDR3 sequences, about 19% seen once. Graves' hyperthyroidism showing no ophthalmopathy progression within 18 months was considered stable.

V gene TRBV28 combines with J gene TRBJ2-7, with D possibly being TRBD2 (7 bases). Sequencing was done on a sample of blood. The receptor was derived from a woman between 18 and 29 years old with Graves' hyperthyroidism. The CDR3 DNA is TGTGCCAGCAGTTTAGCGGGGGCAACCTCCTACGAGCAGTACCTC. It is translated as CASSLAGATSYEQYL.